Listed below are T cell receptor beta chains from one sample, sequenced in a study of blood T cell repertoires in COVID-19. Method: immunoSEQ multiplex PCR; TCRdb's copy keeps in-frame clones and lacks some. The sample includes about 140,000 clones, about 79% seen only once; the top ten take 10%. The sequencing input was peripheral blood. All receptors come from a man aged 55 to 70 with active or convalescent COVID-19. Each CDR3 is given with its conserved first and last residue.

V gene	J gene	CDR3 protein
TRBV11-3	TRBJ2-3	CASSLSFGGLAQYF
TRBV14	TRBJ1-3	CASSQVRGNTIYF
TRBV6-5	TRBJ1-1	CASSYPGMNTEAFF
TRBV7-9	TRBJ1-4	CASSPGQSNEKLFF
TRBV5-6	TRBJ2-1	CASSLTPVEQFF
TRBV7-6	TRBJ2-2	CASSLSTVNTGELFF
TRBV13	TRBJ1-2	CASSLVSGLYGYTF
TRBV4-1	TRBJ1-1	CASSHPGQGNTEAFF
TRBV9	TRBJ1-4	CASSVASTTNEKLFF
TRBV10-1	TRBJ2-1	CASSEAGISYNEQFF
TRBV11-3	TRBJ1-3	CASSRVGGQPGSGNTIYF
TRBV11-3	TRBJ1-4	CASSFEREKLFF
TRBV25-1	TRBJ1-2	CASGGTLGYTF
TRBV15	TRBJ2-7	CATSRGPASSGSSYEQYF
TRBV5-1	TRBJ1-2	CASSLTGKEGYTF
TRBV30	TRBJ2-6	CAWSVRGFSGANVLTF
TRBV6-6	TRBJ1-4	CASRPRTGGQEKLFF
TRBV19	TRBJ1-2	CASTPDRLYGYTF
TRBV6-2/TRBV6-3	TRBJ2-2	CASSTRIAGRGSNTGELFF
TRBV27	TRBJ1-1	CASSLVGANTEAFF
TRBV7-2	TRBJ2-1	CASSHSTSYNEQFF
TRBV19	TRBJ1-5	CASSIGGGASNQPQHF
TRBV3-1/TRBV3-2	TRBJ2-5	CASSYKLRTGKETQYF
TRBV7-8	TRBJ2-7	CASSPRTVKSYEQYF
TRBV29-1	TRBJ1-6	CGAGGGNSPLHF
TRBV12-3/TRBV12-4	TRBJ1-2	CASSASTGVGYTF
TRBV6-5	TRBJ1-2	CASSYGRAVGNGYTF
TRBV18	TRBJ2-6	CASSPPGQTISGANVLTF
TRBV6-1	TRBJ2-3	CASSDQGLAGDVDTQYF
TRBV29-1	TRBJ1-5	CSVGGRDRQPQHF
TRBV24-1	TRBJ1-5	CATSEGQDRGNQPQHF
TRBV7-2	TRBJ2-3	CASSGTSGNTQYF
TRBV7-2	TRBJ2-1	CASSLTWDRLYNEQFF
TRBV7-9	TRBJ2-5	CASTPTSTSSETQYF
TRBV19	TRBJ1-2	CASSIDLRTANYGYTF